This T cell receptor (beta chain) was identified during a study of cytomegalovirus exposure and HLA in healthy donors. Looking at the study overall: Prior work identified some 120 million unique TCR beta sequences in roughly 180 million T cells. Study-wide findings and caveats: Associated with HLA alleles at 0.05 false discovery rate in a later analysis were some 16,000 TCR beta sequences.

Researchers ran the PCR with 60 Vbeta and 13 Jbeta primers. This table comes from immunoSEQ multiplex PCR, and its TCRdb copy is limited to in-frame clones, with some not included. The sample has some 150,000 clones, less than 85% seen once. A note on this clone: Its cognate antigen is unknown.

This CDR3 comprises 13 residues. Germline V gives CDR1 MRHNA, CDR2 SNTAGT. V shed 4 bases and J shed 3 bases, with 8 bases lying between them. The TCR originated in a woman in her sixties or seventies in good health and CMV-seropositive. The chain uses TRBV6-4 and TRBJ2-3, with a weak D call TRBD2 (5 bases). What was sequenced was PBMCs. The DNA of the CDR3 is TGTGCCAGCAGTGCGGACTTGACAGATACGCAGTATTTT. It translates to CASSADLTDTQYF.